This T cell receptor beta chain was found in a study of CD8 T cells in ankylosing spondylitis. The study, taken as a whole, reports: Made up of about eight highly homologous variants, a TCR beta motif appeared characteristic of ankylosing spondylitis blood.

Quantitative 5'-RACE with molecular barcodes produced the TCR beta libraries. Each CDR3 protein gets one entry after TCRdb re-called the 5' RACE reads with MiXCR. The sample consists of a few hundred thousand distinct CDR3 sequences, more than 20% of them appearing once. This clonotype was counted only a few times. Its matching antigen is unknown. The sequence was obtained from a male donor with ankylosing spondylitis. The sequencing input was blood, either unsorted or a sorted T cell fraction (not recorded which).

This chain's CDR3 is CASLVWGGELFF. The CDR3, as DNA: TGTGCCAGCCTAGTTTGGGGCGGGGAGCTGTTTTTT. This rearrangement joins TRBV28 to TRBJ2-2; D not certain. Deletions cut 8 bases from V and 7 bases from J, with 11 bases between. The CDR3 is 12 amino acids. The V gene's germline CDR1 is MDHEN and CDR2 SYDVKM. The full variable domain, rest sourced from reference TRBV28 and TRBJ2-2, is DVKVTQSSRYLVKRTGEKVFLECVQDMDHENMFWYRQDPGLGLRLIYFSYDVKMKEKGDIPEGYSVSREKKERFSLILESASTNQTSMYLCASLVWGGELFFGEGSRLTVL.